Following are 20 T cell receptor beta chains from one sample sequenced in a study of T cell responses to AZD1222 COVID-19 vaccine. The data were produced by immunoSEQ multiplex PCR, yet TCRdb's version contains in-frame clones alone and is incomplete. Of roughly 120,000 clones listed, about nine tenths were seen once; the top ten hold around 1.7%. The sequences come from peripheral blood, collected on day 0 of AZD1222 vaccination. Receptor source: an adult in good health.

This clone was detected only once. V and J are TRBV13 and TRBJ2-1, with a tentative D call TRBD1 (5 bases). Trimming removed 5 bases at V and 0 bases at J, with 17 bases between. The CDR3 runs 17 residues. Germline V gene lookup returns CDR1 PRHDT and CDR2 FYEKMQ (reference sequence). CDR3 in DNA: TGTGCCAGCAGCCCCCCCCTAGGGGCGCTCTCCTACAATGAGCAGTTCTTC. This gives the protein CASSPPLGALSYNEQFF.

This rearrangement joins TRBV5-6 to TRBJ1-2; D call uncertain. The V end was cut by 4 bases, the J end by 8 bases, with 9 bases between. This CDR3 is built from 11 residues. Looked up from germline, CDR1 is SGHDT and CDR2 is YYEEEE. The DNA of the CDR3 is TGTGCCAGCAGCCGGGCCGGGGGCTACACCTTC. Its protein product is CASSRAGGYTF.

Comments on this clone: The same CDR3 can be traced to other DNA sequences in this sample. V is TRBV9 and J is TRBJ2-1; D gene unclear. The CDR3 is 11 amino acids. Trimming pared 3 bases from V and 6 bases from J, leaving 4 bases between. Per the germline V gene, CDR1 is SGDLS and CDR2 is YYNGEE. The CDR3 protein is CASSESNEQFF. CDR3 in DNA: TGTGCCAGCAGCGAGTCCAATGAGCAGTTCTTC.

The chain has TRBV27 and TRBJ2-7; D perhaps matches TRBD1 (6 bases). There are 13 residues in the CDR3. CDR1 is MNHEY and CDR2 is SMNVEV in the germline V gene (reference sequence). V was shortened by 1 base and J by 5 bases, with 9 bases between the two germline ends. CDR3 loop: CASSLFQGHEQYF. The CDR3 DNA follows: TGTGCCAGCAGTTTATTTCAGGGGCACGAGCAGTACTTC.

The J gene is TRBJ2-1, the V gene TRBV3-1 (or the pseudogene TRBV3-2); TRBD2 agrees at 13 bases. CDR3 size: 15 residues. Germline assignment: CDR1 LGHDT and CDR2 YNNKEL (reference sequence). With V trimmed by 4 bases and J by 7 bases, 4 bases remained unmatched. The CDR3 DNA reads as TGTGCCAGCAGCCTCGGACTAGCGGGGGTGAATGAGCAGTTCTTC. As protein: CASSLGLAGVNEQFF.

The V gene is TRBV7-8, the J gene TRBJ1-5; the D is unclear. Trimming removed 5 bases from V and 10 bases from J, with 18 bases in between. CDR3 length: 14 residues. Germline loops: CDR1 SGHVS, CDR2 FQNEAQ. The CDR3 region has the DNA TGTGCCAGCAGCCCTAGGATCGGCGACATTCCCCAGCATTTT. Its translation: CASSPRIGDIPQHF.

This clone occurred a few times. This chain joins TRBV5-6 and TRBJ1-4; 8 bases fit TRBD1. CDR3 length: 14 residues. Germline values: CDR1 SGHDT, CDR2 YYEEEE. With 4 bases clipped from V and 8 bases from J, the junction kept 7 bases outside the gene matches. The CDR3 coding sequence is TGTGCCAGCAGCCTTACAGGGGGGGAGGAAAAACTGTTTTTT. Translating it yields CASSLTGGEEKLFF.

Only one count was recorded for this clone. CDR3 DNA: TGTGCCATCAGTGAAGGCGGGGTTGGCTACACCTTC. Its protein is CAISEGGVGYTF. This sequence joins TRBV10-3 and TRBJ1-2; D gene unclear. V lost 3 bases and J 7 bases, leaving 9 bases between the germline ends. CDR1 is ENHRY, CDR2 SYGVKD, per germline. There are 12 residues in the CDR3.

The rearrangement joins TRBV5-4 to TRBJ2-1; D is uncertain. The germline CDR1 and CDR2 sequences are SGHNT and YYREEE (reference sequence). V was pared by 5 bases and J by 0 bases, with 12 bases between. The CDR3 has 15 amino acids. The CDR3: CASRRGWSSYNEQFF. In DNA form, the CDR3 reads TGTGCCAGCAGACGTGGTTGGAGCTCCTACAATGAGCAGTTCTTC.

This sequence joins TRBV11-2 and TRBJ1-2; D is possibly TRBD1 (5 bases). Germline loops: CDR1 SGHAT, CDR2 FQNNGV. Between the trimmed V and J ends, which lost 4 bases and 4 bases, there was a span of 19 bases. This CDR3 has 16 amino acids. CDR3 sequence reads: CASSSHTRGTLYGYTF. CDR3 DNA: TGTGCCAGCAGCTCACACACCCGAGGGACGCTCTATGGCTACACCTTC.

In regard to this clone: The sample carries other DNA sequences with the same CDR3. The CDR3 DNA sequence: TGTGCCACCAGCAGAGATCAGGGGAGCGAGACCCAGTACTTC. Translating gives CATSRDQGSETQYF. V usage is TRBV15 and J usage is TRBJ2-5, with a tentative D call TRBD1 (6 bases). The CDR3 loop spans 14 amino acids. CDR1 and CDR2 (germline): LNHNV, YYDKDF (reference sequence). V lost 0 bases to trimming and J lost 5 bases, with 10 bases between them.

The V and J genes are TRBV7-9 and TRBJ1-2; weak D call: TRBD1 (5 bases). V lost 1 base and J lost 2, with 8 bases in between. Germline V gives CDR1 SEHNR, CDR2 FQNEAQ (reference sequence). This CDR3 is 14 amino acids long. The CDR3 DNA reads as TGTGCCAGCAGCTTAGGGGCAGGGAACTATGGCTACACCTTC. This translates into CASSLGAGNYGYTF. The variable domain in full, with the rest retrieved from reference TRBV7-9 and TRBJ1-2, is DTGVSQNPRHKITKRGQNVTFRCDPISEHNRLYWYRQTLGQGPEFLTYFQNEAQLEKSRLLSDRFSAERPKGSFSTLEIQRTEQGDSAMYLCASSLGAGNYGYTFGSGTRLTVV.

The V gene is TRBV4-1, the J gene TRBJ1-4; the D is unclear. V was cut by 5 bases and J by 13 bases, with 14 bases left in between. The germline V gene has CDR1 MGHRA and CDR2 YSYEKL. The CDR3 has 12 amino acids. The CDR3: CASSSGGWGLFF. In DNA, the CDR3 is TGCGCCAGCAGCTCCGGCGGCTGGGGACTGTTTTTT.

V gene TRBV19 combines with J gene TRBJ1-2; tentatively, D is TRBD1 (6 bases). Germline CDR1 LNHDA, CDR2 SQIVND (reference sequence). The CDR3 runs to 13 residues. V was pared by 4 bases and J by 6 bases, with 12 bases between. CDR3 sequence: CASSTQGEDGYTF. The CDR3 bases are TGTGCCAGTAGTACACAGGGTGAGGATGGCTACACCTTC. Full variable domain (remainder filled in from reference TRBV19 and TRBJ1-2): DGGITQSPKYLFRKEGQNVTLSCEQNLNHDAMYWYRQDPGQGLRLIYYSQIVNDFQKGDIAEGYSVSREKKESFPLTVTSAQKNPTAFYLCASSTQGEDGYTFGSGTRLTVV.

The rearrangement links TRBV27 to TRBJ1-6; D not certain. Germline loops: CDR1 MNHEY, CDR2 SMNVEV (reference sequence). The CDR3 totals 14 residues. Between the trimmed V and J ends, which lost 3 bases and 5 bases, there was a span of 8 bases. The CDR3: CASSLVYNNSPLHF. In DNA form, the CDR3 reads TGTGCCAGCAGTTTGGTGTACAATAATTCACCCCTCCACTTT.

The rearrangement joins TRBV27 to TRBJ1-3; D remains unclear. Germline CDR1 reads MNHEY; CDR2 reads SMNVEV (reference sequence). The CDR3 is 15 amino acids. V was clipped by 1 base and J by 4 bases, with 11 bases between them. The CDR3 DNA follows: TGTGCCAGCAGTTTATACGGAAGGTTGGGAAACACCATATATTTT. Amino acid sequence: CASSLYGRLGNTIYF.

The V gene is TRBV7-6, the J gene TRBJ1-4, with D possibly TRBD1 on 6 matching bases. Trimming removed 3 bases at V and 8 bases at J, with 16 bases between. Germline lookup yields CDR1 SGHVS and CDR2 FNYEAQ. The CDR3 length is 15 residues. The CDR3, as DNA: TGTGCCAGCAGCTTGCTACAGGGAAGTCGGGAAAAACTGTTTTTT. This codes for CASSLLQGSREKLFF.

This chain connects TRBV7-9 to TRBJ1-3, with no clear D. Germline V gene sequence: CDR1 SEHNR, CDR2 FQNEAQ (reference sequence). This CDR3 comprises 14 residues. Trimming pared 4 bases from V and 8 bases from J, leaving 15 bases between. CDR3 protein: CASSSEDRRDTIYF. CDR3 DNA: TGTGCCAGCAGCTCGGAAGACCGGCGGGACACCATATATTTT.

This sequence joins TRBV3-1 (or the pseudogene TRBV3-2) and TRBJ2-5; D might be TRBD2 (5 bases). Germline CDR1 is LGHDT and CDR2 is YNNKEL (reference sequence). The CDR3 runs 15 residues. Trimming cost V 0 bases and J 0 bases, with 8 bases left between them. The CDR3 loop is CASSQDTGNQETQYF. As DNA, the CDR3 is TGTGCCAGCAGCCAAGATACGGGAAACCAAGAGACCCAGTACTTC.

CDR3 nucleotide sequence: TGTGCCAGCAGCTTAGTCCAAACACGGGCAGATACGCAGTATTTT. It translates to CASSLVQTRADTQYF. The chain employs TRBV11-2 and TRBJ2-3; no reliable D call. Germline V lookup: CDR1 SGHAT, CDR2 FQNNGV. The CDR3 contains 15 residues. Trimming removed 1 base from V and 4 bases from J, with 12 bases in between.